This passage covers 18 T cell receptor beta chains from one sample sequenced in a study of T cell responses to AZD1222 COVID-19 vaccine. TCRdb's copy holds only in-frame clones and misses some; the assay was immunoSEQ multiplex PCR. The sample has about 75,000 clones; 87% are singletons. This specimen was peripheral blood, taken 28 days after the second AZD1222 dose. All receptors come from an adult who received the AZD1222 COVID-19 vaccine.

CDR3 sequence reads: CASSQGVGLAADTQYF. In nucleotides, the CDR3 is TGTGCCAGCAGCCAAGGGGTTGGACTAGCCGCAGATACGCAGTATTTT. The chain links TRBV3-1 (or the pseudogene TRBV3-2) to TRBJ2-3; 8 bases fit TRBD2. CDR3 length equals 16 residues. Losses at the gene ends were 1 base for V and 4 bases for J; bases not matched to a gene: 7. Germline CDR1 and CDR2: LGHDT and YNNKEL (reference sequence).

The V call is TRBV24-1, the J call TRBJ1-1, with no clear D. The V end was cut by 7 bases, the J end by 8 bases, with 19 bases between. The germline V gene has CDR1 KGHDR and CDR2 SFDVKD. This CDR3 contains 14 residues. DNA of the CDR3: TGTGCCACCAGCATCCCGACCCGACACGCAGAAGCTTTCTTT. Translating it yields CATSIPTRHAEAFF.

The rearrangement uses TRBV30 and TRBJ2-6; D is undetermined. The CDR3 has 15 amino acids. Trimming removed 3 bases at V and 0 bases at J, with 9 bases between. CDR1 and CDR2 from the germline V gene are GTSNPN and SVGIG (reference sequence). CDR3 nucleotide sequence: TGTGCCTGGAGGGGTAAGGCCTCTGGGGCCAACGTCCTGACTTTC. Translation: CAWRGKASGANVLTF.

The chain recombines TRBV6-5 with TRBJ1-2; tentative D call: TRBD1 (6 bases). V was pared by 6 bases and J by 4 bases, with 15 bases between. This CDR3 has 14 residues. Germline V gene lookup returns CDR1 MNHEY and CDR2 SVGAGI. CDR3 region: CASRKGEGVYGYTF. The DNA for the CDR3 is TGTGCCAGCAGAAAAGGGGAGGGGGTCTATGGCTACACCTTC.

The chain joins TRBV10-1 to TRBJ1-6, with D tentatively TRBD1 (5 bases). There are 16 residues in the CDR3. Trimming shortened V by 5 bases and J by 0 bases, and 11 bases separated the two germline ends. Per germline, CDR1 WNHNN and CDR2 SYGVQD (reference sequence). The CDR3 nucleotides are TGCGCCAGCAGTAGGACACTCAGCTCCTATAATTCACCCCTCCACTTT. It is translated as CASSRTLSSYNSPLHF.

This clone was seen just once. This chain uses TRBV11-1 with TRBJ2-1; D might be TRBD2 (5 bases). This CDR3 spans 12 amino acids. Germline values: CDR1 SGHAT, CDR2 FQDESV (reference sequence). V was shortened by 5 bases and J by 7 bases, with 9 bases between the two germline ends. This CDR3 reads CASSATSNEQFF. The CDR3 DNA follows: TGTGCCAGCAGCGCAACTAGTAATGAGCAGTTCTTC.

The CDR3 DNA sequence: TGTGCCAGCAGCCAGGGAGCGGGGGGGTACACCGGGGAGCTGTTTTTT. Translation: CASSQGAGGYTGELFF. The chain uses TRBV4-2 and TRBJ2-2; 10 bases line up with TRBD2. V shed 3 bases, J shed 3 bases, and the junction held 4 bases outside the gene matches. CDR3 size: 16 residues. Germline V gene data show CDR1 as LGHNA and CDR2 as YNFKEQ.

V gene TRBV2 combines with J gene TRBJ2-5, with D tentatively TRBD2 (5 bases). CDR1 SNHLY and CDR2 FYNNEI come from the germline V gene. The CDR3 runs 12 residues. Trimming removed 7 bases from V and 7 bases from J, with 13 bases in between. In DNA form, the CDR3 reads TGTGCCAGCAAGGCGATCGCGGGGACCCAGTACTTC. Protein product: CASKAIAGTQYF. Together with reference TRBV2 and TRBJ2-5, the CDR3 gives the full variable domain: EPEVTQTPSHQVTQMGQEVILRCVPISNHLYFYWYRQILGQKVEFLVSFYNNEISEKSEIFDDQFSVERPDGSNFTLKIRSTKLEDSAMYFCASKAIAGTQYFGPGTRLLVL.

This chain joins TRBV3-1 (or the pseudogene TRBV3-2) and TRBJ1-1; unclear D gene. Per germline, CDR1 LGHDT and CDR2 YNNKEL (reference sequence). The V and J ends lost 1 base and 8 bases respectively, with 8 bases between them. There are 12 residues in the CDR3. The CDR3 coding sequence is TGTGCCAGCAGCCAAGGAGGGAGAGAAGCTTTCTTT. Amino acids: CASSQGGREAFF.

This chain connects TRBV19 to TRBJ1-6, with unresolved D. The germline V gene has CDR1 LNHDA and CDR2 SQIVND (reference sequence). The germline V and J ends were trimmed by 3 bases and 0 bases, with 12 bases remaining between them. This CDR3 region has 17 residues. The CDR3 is CASSIGWGSSYNSPLHF. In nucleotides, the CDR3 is TGTGCCAGTAGTATCGGCTGGGGAAGCTCCTATAATTCACCCCTCCACTTT.

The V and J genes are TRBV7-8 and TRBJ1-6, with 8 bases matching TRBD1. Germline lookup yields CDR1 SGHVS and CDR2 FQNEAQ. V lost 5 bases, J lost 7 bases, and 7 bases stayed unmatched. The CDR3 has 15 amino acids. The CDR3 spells CASSPGTGRNSPLHF. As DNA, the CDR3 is TGTGCCAGCAGCCCCGGGACAGGCCGGAATTCACCCCTCCACTTT. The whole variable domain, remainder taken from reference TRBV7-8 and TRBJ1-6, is GAGVSQSPRYKVAKRGQDVALRCDPISGHVSLFWYQQALGQGPEFLTYFQNEAQLDKSGLPSDRFFAERPEGSVSTLKIQRTQQEDSAVYLCASSPGTGRNSPLHFGNGTRLTVT.

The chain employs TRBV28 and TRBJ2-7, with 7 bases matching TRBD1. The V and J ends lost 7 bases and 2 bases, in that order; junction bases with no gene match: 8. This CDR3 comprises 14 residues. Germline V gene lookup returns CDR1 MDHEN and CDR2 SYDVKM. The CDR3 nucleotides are TGTGCCAGCAACTCTGGGACAGTCGCCTACGAGCAGTACTTC. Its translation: CASNSGTVAYEQYF.

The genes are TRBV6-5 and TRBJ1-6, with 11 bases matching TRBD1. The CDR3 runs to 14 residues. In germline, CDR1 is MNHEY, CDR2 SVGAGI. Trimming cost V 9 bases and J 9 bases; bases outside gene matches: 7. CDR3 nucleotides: TGTGCCAGTTCGCCGGGACAGGGGGTTTCACCCCTCCACTTT. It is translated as CASSPGQGVSPLHF.

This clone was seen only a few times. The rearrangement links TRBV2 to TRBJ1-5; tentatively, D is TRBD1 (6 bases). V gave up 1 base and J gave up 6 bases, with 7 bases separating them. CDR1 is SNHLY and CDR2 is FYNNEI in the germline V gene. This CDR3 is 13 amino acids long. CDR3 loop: CASSEDRAQPQHF. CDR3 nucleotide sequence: TGTGCCAGCAGTGAAGACAGGGCTCAGCCCCAGCATTTT. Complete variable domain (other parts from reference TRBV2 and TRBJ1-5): EPEVTQTPSHQVTQMGQEVILRCVPISNHLYFYWYRQILGQKVEFLVSFYNNEISEKSEIFDDQFSVERPDGSNFTLKIRSTKLEDSAMYFCASSEDRAQPQHFGDGTRLSIL.

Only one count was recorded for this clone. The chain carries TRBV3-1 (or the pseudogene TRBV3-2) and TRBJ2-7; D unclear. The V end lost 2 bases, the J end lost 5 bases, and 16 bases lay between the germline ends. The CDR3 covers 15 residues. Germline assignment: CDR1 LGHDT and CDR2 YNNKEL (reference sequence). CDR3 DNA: TGTGCCAGCAGCCAATCCTCGGCCAGGCTCAACGAGCAGTACTTC. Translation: CASSQSSARLNEQYF.

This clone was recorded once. CDR3 region: CAWSSWLSSYEQYF. Written as DNA, the CDR3 is TGTGCCTGGAGTTCATGGCTGAGCTCCTACGAGCAGTACTTC. The V and J genes are TRBV30 and TRBJ2-7; D gene unclear. Trimming shortened V by 2 bases and J by 0 bases, and 11 bases separated the two germline ends. CDR1 is GTSNPN and CDR2 is SVGIG in the germline V gene (reference sequence). This CDR3 has 14 amino acids.

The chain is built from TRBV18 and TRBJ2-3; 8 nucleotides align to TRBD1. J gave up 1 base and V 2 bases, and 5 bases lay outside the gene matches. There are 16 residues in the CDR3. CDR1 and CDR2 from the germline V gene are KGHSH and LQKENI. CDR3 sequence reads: CASSPGTGTRTDTQYF. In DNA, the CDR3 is TGTGCCAGCTCACCAGGGACAGGCACGCGCACAGATACGCAGTATTTT.

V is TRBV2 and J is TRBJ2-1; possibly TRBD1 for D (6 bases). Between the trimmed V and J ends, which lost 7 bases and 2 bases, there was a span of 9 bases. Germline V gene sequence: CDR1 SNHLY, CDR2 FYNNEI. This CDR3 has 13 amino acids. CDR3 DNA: TGTGCCAGCAACAGGGAGCCCTACAATGAGCAGTTCTTC. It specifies CASNREPYNEQFF. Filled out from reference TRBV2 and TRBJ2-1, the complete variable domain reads EPEVTQTPSHQVTQMGQEVILRCVPISNHLYFYWYRQILGQKVEFLVSFYNNEISEKSEIFDDQFSVERPDGSNFTLKIRSTKLEDSAMYFCASNREPYNEQFFGPGTRLTVL.